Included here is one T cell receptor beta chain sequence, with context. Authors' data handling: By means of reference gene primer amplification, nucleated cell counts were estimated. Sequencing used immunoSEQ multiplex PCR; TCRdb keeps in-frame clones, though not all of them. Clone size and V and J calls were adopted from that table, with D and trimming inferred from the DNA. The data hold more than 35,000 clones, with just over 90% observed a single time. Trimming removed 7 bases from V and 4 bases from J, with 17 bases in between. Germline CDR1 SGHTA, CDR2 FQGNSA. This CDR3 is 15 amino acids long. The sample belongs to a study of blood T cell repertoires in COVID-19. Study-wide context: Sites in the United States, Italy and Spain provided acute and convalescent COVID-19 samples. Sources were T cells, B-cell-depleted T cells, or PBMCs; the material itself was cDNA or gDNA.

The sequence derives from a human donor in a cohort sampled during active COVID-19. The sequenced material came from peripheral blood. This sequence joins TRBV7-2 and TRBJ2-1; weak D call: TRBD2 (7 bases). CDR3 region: CASTRGASGYNEQFF. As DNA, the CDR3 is TGTGCCAGCACCCGGGGGGCTAGCGGTTACAATGAGCAGTTCTTC.